The table lists the clone carrying this TCR beta chain with a few counts. Its antigen is not known. TCRdb recomputed calls from the RT-PCR reads with MiXCR, one row per CDR3 protein. This sample has over 150,000 distinct CDR3 sequences, with roughly 10% found just once. The data derive from a study of response to subunit inactivated influenza vaccine. Per the germline V gene, CDR1 is SGHAT and CDR2 is FQDESV (reference sequence). With 5 bases removed from V and 2 bases from J, the gap between germline ends came to 19 bases. This CDR3 comprises 18 residues. General study points: The authors suggested that few new T cells are recruited per seasonal influenza vaccination.

This sample comprised CD8+ T cells sorted from PBMCs, obtained around 25 months after vaccination. The rearrangement links TRBV11-1 to TRBJ2-6; tentatively, D is TRBD2 (7 bases). This sequence was found in a man aged 50 to 69 who received an inactivated influenza vaccine. CDR3 amino acids: CASSGSGDNTAGANVLTF. The CDR3 DNA follows: TGTGCCAGCAGCGGAAGCGGGGACAATACCGCTGGGGCCAACGTCCTGACTTTC. The full variable domain, with the rest looked up from reference TRBV11-1 and TRBJ2-6, is EAEVAQSPRYKITEKSQAVAFWCDPISGHATLYWYRQILGQGPELLVQFQDESVVDDSQLPKDRFSAERLKGVDSTLKIQPAELGDSAMYLCASSGSGDNTAGANVLTFGAGSRLTVL.